This TCR beta chain is drawn from a study of monozygotic twins with inflammatory bowel disease. Investigators pulled total RNA out of whole blood and did not sort T cells. Via template switching, UMIs carrying a 6-nucleotide sample barcode were introduced. Using the 5' RACE reads, TCRdb records one entry per CDR3 protein without DNA. The specimen's table records 120,000 to 150,000 distinct CDR3 sequences. This TCR came from a human donor with ulcerative colitis or Crohn's disease, or a healthy co-twin of an affected twin (not recorded which). The sample taken for sequencing was blood.

CDR3 sequence: CASSLAVGTGLEYEQYF. This rearrangement joins TRBV5-1 to TRBJ2-7. CDR3 length equals 17 residues. Germline V gene sequence: CDR1 SGHRS, CDR2 YFSETQ.